This is a list of T cell receptor beta chains from one sample in a study of T cells in localized non-small cell lung cancer. The method was immunoSEQ multiplex PCR; TCRdb's version includes in-frame clones alone and lacks a portion of them. This table has about 82,000 clones, around 82% appearing once. This sample comprised PBMCs, obtained before any cancer treatment. The receptors derive from a man aged 35-69 years with stage II squamous cell lung carcinoma. The CDR3 runs from the conserved cysteine through the conserved F or W. D genes are given only for firm matches. Size values are once, few and many counts, or a class for expanded clones, and some rows have none.

d_gene	v_gene	j_gene	abundance	CDR3aa	CDR3nt
NA	TRBV4-1	TRBJ2-7	NA	CASSREGEQYF	TGCGCCAGCAGCCGCGAGGGCGAGCAGTACTTC
NA	TRBV27	TRBJ2-3	few	CASSLGGLVDTQYF	TGTGCCAGCAGTTTAGGGGGCCTGGTAGATACGCAGTATTTT
NA	TRBV5-1	TRBJ2-7	NA	CASSSSGLAYEQYF	TGCGCCAGCAGCTCATCGGGGTTGGCCTACGAGCAGTACTTC
NA	TRBV6-6	TRBJ2-1	NA	CASSYARADEQFF	TGTGCCAGCAGTTATGCGAGGGCCGATGAGCAGTTCTTC
NA	TRBV30	TRBJ1-5	few	CAWSKTGNSNQPQHF	TGTGCCTGGAGTAAAACAGGGAATAGCAATCAGCCCCAGCATTTT
NA	TRBV18	TRBJ2-7	NA	CASSAGLYEQYF	TGTGCCAGCTCAGCCGGACTGTACGAGCAGTACTTC
TRBD2	TRBV18	TRBJ2-1	NA	CASSPTSGGDNEQFF	TGTGCCAGCTCACCGACTAGCGGGGGAGACAATGAGCAGTTCTTC
NA	TRBV4-3	TRBJ1-4	NA	CASSQDWHRENEKLFF	TGCGCCAGCAGCCAAGATTGGCACAGGGAGAATGAAAAACTGTTTTTT
TRBD2	TRBV10-3	TRBJ2-1	NA	CAISESWEGLADNEQFF	TGTGCCATCAGTGAGTCTTGGGAGGGACTAGCGGACAATGAGCAGTTCTTC
NA	TRBV7-3	TRBJ2-1	NA	CASSHLLGLRTQTPAHEQFF	TGTGCCAGCAGCCACCTCCTAGGACTGAGAACCCAGACCCCAGCTCATGAGCAGTTCTTC
NA	TRBV5-1	TRBJ1-1	NA	CASSSRTEENTEAFF	TGCGCCAGCAGCTCTAGGACGGAAGAGAACACTGAAGCTTTCTTT
TRBD1	TRBV28	TRBJ2-5	once	CASRAGGAGQETQYF	TGTGCCAGCAGGGCAGGGGGCGCGGGCCAAGAGACCCAGTACTTC
NA	TRBV5-4	TRBJ1-2	NA	CASSLEWTKDGYTF	TGTGCCAGCAGCTTGGAATGGACGAAAGATGGCTACACCTTC
NA	TRBV7-2	TRBJ2-7	NA	CASSLDLGVSEQYF	TGTGCCAGCAGCTTGGACTTAGGGGTATCCGAGCAGTACTTC
NA	TRBV4-1	TRBJ1-4	NA	CASSHQDRNEKLFF	TGCGCCAGCAGCCACCAGGACAGAAATGAAAAACTGTTTTTT
TRBD1	TRBV18	TRBJ2-7	NA	CASSPGQGIYEQYF	TGTGCCAGCTCACCCGGACAGGGGATATACGAGCAGTACTTC
TRBD2	TRBV11-1	TRBJ2-1	NA	CATGTSRLGTMLDNEQFF	TGTGCCACCGGGACTAGTAGGCTCGGGACTATGTTAGACAATGAGCAGTTCTTC
TRBD1	TRBV4-1	TRBJ1-1	NA	CASSQSSPSFPGQGTEAFF	TGCGCCAGCAGCCAGTCCTCCCCAAGTTTCCCCGGACAGGGCACTGAAGCTTTCTTT
NA	TRBV18	TRBJ2-1	NA	CASSPARGNNEQFF	TGTGCCAGCTCACCAGCCCGGGGTAACAATGAGCAGTTCTTC
NA	TRBV5-1	TRBJ2-1	NA	CASGPRGVSSYNEQFF	TGCGCCAGCGGGCCTAGGGGGGTGAGCTCCTACAATGAGCAGTTCTTC
TRBD2	TRBV7-9	TRBJ2-3	once	CASSPWTSGGLDTQYF	TGTGCCAGCAGCCCCTGGACTAGCGGGGGCCTGGATACGCAGTATTTT
NA	TRBV15	TRBJ1-2	once	CATSLDINYGYTF	TGTGCCACCAGCCTGGACATTAACTATGGCTACACCTTC
TRBD1	TRBV2	TRBJ2-3	NA	CASRGQGFLRDTQYF	TGTGCCAGCAGGGGACAGGGGTTCCTGCGAGATACGCAGTATTTT
TRBD1	TRBV5-1	TRBJ1-2	NA	CASSPGTANDGYTF	TGCGCCAGCAGCCCCGGGACAGCGAACGATGGCTACACCTTC
NA	TRBV28	TRBJ1-3	NA	CASSTGYSGNTIYF	TGTGCCAGCTCCACAGGATACTCTGGAAACACCATATATTTT
TRBD1	TRBV7-3	TRBJ2-2	few	CASSITGAGTGELFF	TGTGCCAGCAGCATAACAGGGGCGGGCACCGGGGAGCTGTTTTTT
TRBD2	TRBV4-3	TRBJ2-5	NA	CASSQELAGQTQYF	TGCGCCAGCAGCCAAGAACTAGCGGGACAGACCCAGTACTTC
NA	TRBV28	TRBJ1-1	few	CASSFIRGKQEAFF	TGTGCCAGCAGTTTTATCAGGGGAAAACAGGAAGCTTTCTTT
TRBD2	TRBV30	TRBJ2-5	NA	CAWASGGPFETQYF	TGTGCCTGGGCTTCGGGGGGGCCTTTTGAGACCCAGTACTTC
NA	TRBV30	TRBJ2-5	NA	CAWRANGHQETQYF	TGTGCCTGGAGAGCCAATGGGCACCAAGAGACCCAGTACTTC
NA	TRBV29-1	TRBJ2-5	NA	CSVAGDGKGTQYF	TGCAGCGTTGCCGGTGACGGGAAAGGGACCCAGTACTTC
NA	TRBV11-2	TRBJ1-2	NA	CASSLGDGNYGHTF	TGTGCCAGCAGCTTGGGAGACGGTAACTATGGCCACACCTTC
NA	TRBV19	TRBJ2-3	NA	CASSALGQNTQYF	TGTGCCAGTAGTGCCCTAGGACAGAATACGCAGTATTTT
TRBD1	TRBV5-1	TRBJ2-3	NA	CASSSGQGWTDTQYF	TGCGCCAGCAGCTCGGGACAGGGGTGGACAGATACGCAGTATTTT
TRBD2	TRBV19	TRBJ2-1	NA	CASSRMGGSGNEQFF	TGTGCCAGTAGTAGAATGGGAGGGTCTGGGAATGAGCAGTTCTTC
TRBD2	TRBV6-6	TRBJ2-7	NA	CASTSNRGGHEQYF	TGTGCCAGCACCTCTAACCGGGGGGGGCACGAGCAGTACTTC
NA	TRBV28	TRBJ1-1	NA	CASSGPMNTEAFF	TGTGCCAGCTCCGGACCTATGAACACTGAAGCTTTCTTT
NA	TRBV5-1	TRBJ2-3	NA	CASSLGGGQDTQYF	TGCGCCAGCAGCTTGGGGGGCGGGCAAGATACGCAGTATTTT
TRBD1	TRBV15	TRBJ1-5	NA	CATRDTGTGVQPQHF	TGTGCCACCAGGGATACCGGGACAGGGGTGCAGCCCCAGCATTTT
TRBD2	TRBV7-6	TRBJ2-1	NA	CASSLGGNGINEQFF	TGTGCCAGCAGCTTGGGAGGGAATGGTATCAATGAGCAGTTCTTC
NA	TRBV19	TRBJ1-5	NA	CASSFPYSNQPQHF	TGTGCCAGTAGTTTTCCCTATAGCAATCAGCCCCAGCATTTT
TRBD2	TRBV2	TRBJ2-3	NA	CASSQLAGTSVNTQYF	TGTGCCAGCAGTCAACTAGCGGGTACTTCCGTAAATACGCAGTATTTT
NA	TRBV11-2	TRBJ2-6	few	CASSLLRGTGANVLTF	TGTGCCAGCAGCCTACTAAGAGGGACCGGGGCCAACGTCCTGACTTTC
NA	TRBV7-9	TRBJ2-3	NA	CASSLVFGGGTDTQYF	TGTGCCAGCAGCTTAGTCTTCGGCGGGGGCACAGATACGCAGTATTTT
NA	TRBV4-2	TRBJ2-4	few	CASSQDYTTKNIQYF	TGTGCCAGCAGCCAAGACTACACAACCAAAAACATTCAGTACTTC
NA	TRBV7-7	TRBJ2-2	NA	CASRSDRYTGELFF	TGTGCTAGCAGATCGGACAGATACACCGGGGAGCTGTTTTTT
TRBD2	TRBV5-1	TRBJ2-2	NA	CASSGLAGAGGELFF	TGCGCCAGCTCGGGTCTAGCGGGAGCCGGCGGGGAGCTGTTTTTT
TRBD2	TRBV7-2	TRBJ2-7	NA	CASSPRGGRFNEQYF	TGTGCCAGCAGCCCTCGGGGGGGGCGCTTTAACGAGCAGTACTTC
TRBD1	TRBV6-6	TRBJ1-6	once	CASRSWTGNSPLHF	TGTGCCAGCAGATCCTGGACAGGAAATTCACCCCTCCACTTT
NA	TRBV18	TRBJ2-6	NA	CASSPVARQAGANVLTF	TGTGCCAGCTCACCGGTCGCCCGGCAAGCTGGGGCCAACGTCCTGACTTTC
NA	TRBV28	TRBJ2-4	once	CASTPSDRAKNIQYF	TGTGCCAGCACCCCTTCGGACAGAGCCAAAAACATTCAGTACTTC
NA	TRBV7-8	TRBJ2-5	NA	CASRYGVAQETQYF	TGTGCCAGCAGATACGGGGTGGCCCAAGAGACCCAGTACTTC